These T cell receptor beta chains were read from a single sample in a study of memory CD4+ T cells and cytomegalovirus serostatus. This table comes from immunoSEQ multiplex PCR, and its TCRdb copy is limited to in-frame clones, with some not included. The sample records some 52,000 clones, over 60% being singletons. Material for sequencing was memory CD4+ T cells from blood. The receptor set was obtained from an adult in good health and CMV-seropositive. CDR3s include the opening cysteine and the closing phenylalanine or tryptophan. The order of the fields is D gene, V gene, J gene, clone size, CDR3 protein, CDR3 DNA. D genes are given only for firm matches. Clone size, where shown, is once, few, many, or a class for clones that have expanded.

d_gene: -
v_gene: TRBV7-9
j_gene: TRBJ2-3
abundance: -
CDR3aa: CASRPDSTDTQYF
CDR3nt: TGTGCCAGCAGACCGGACAGCACAGATACGCAGTATTTT

d_gene: -
v_gene: TRBV7-9
j_gene: TRBJ2-3
abundance: -
CDR3aa: CASSLATAGTDTQYF
CDR3nt: TGTGCCAGCAGCTTGGCGACGGCAGGCACAGATACGCAGTATTTT

d_gene: -
v_gene: TRBV20-1
j_gene: TRBJ2-1
abundance: -
CDR3aa: CSARHHNEQFF
CDR3nt: TGCAGTGCTCGGCATCACAATGAGCAGTTCTTC

d_gene: -
v_gene: TRBV5-1
j_gene: TRBJ1-2
abundance: -
CDR3aa: CASSLGGAWQYGYTF
CDR3nt: TGCGCCAGCAGCTTGGGGGGGGCCTGGCAATATGGCTACACCTTC

d_gene: -
v_gene: TRBV5-4
j_gene: TRBJ1-4
abundance: -
CDR3aa: CASSLVGNKVSNEKLFF
CDR3nt: TGTGCCAGCAGCTTGGTAGGCAACAAGGTTTCTAATGAAAAACTGTTTTTT

d_gene: -
v_gene: TRBV4-3
j_gene: TRBJ1-5
abundance: few
CDR3aa: CASSQDVRTQPQHF
CDR3nt: TGCGCCAGCAGCCAAGATGTCCGGACTCAGCCCCAGCATTTT

d_gene: -
v_gene: TRBV7-9
j_gene: TRBJ1-3
abundance: -
CDR3aa: CASSPDGYGNTIYF
CDR3nt: TGTGCCAGCAGCCCGGACGGCTACGGAAACACCATATATTTT

d_gene: -
v_gene: TRBV29-1
j_gene: TRBJ2-3
abundance: -
CDR3aa: CSVDTGLATQYF
CDR3nt: TGCAGCGTTGATACGGGGCTCGCTACGCAGTATTTT

d_gene: -
v_gene: TRBV6-5
j_gene: TRBJ1-2
abundance: -
CDR3aa: CASSYSGVNYGYTF
CDR3nt: TGTGCCAGCAGTTATTCAGGGGTAAACTATGGCTACACCTTC

d_gene: TRBD1
v_gene: TRBV9
j_gene: TRBJ1-2
abundance: -
CDR3aa: CASTPTGVYGYTF
CDR3nt: TGTGCCAGCACCCCCACAGGGGTCTATGGCTACACCTTC

d_gene: TRBD2
v_gene: TRBV7-3
j_gene: TRBJ2-2
abundance: -
CDR3aa: CASSPQTSGGGELFF
CDR3nt: TGTGCCAGCAGCCCCCAAACTAGCGGTGGCGGGGAGCTGTTTTTT

d_gene: -
v_gene: TRBV27
j_gene: TRBJ1-1
abundance: -
CDR3aa: CASSLSTVGGNTEAFF
CDR3nt: TGTGCCAGCAGTTTATCCACCGTGGGAGGGAACACTGAAGCTTTCTTT

d_gene: -
v_gene: TRBV2
j_gene: TRBJ2-5
abundance: -
CDR3aa: CATGNQETQYF
CDR3nt: TGTGCCACCGGGAACCAAGAGACCCAGTACTTC

d_gene: TRBD1
v_gene: TRBV7-8
j_gene: TRBJ1-1
abundance: -
CDR3aa: CASRGQRRDTEAFF
CDR3nt: TGTGCCAGCAGGGGACAGAGAAGGGACACTGAAGCTTTCTTT

d_gene: TRBD1
v_gene: TRBV9
j_gene: TRBJ2-3
abundance: -
CDR3aa: CASSLRQGSTDTQYF
CDR3nt: TGTGCCAGCAGTCTTAGACAGGGGAGCACAGATACGCAGTATTTT

d_gene: TRBD1
v_gene: TRBV2
j_gene: TRBJ1-2
abundance: -
CDR3aa: CASRRTGEPGYTF
CDR3nt: TGTGCCAGCCGTCGGACAGGGGAACCTGGCTACACCTTC

d_gene: -
v_gene: TRBV5-6
j_gene: TRBJ2-7
abundance: -
CDR3aa: CASSSGQRKELGKAYEQYF
CDR3nt: TGTGCCAGCAGCTCAGGACAGCGAAAGGAATTGGGGAAGGCGTACGAGCAGTACTTC

d_gene: TRBD2
v_gene: TRBV5-4
j_gene: TRBJ2-1
abundance: -
CDR3aa: CASSPLWSGRRDEQFF
CDR3nt: TGTGCCAGCAGCCCCCTCTGGAGCGGGAGAAGGGATGAGCAGTTCTTC

d_gene: -
v_gene: TRBV7-8
j_gene: TRBJ2-3
abundance: -
CDR3aa: CASSFGLSTDTQYF
CDR3nt: TGTGCCAGCAGCTTTGGACTCTCCACAGATACGCAGTATTTT

d_gene: -
v_gene: TRBV30
j_gene: TRBJ1-2
abundance: -
CDR3aa: CAWSVIRTLRLGYTF
CDR3nt: TGTGCCTGGAGTGTAATTAGGACACTCAGGCTTGGCTACACCTTC

d_gene: -
v_gene: TRBV9
j_gene: TRBJ2-2
abundance: -
CDR3aa: CASSVFVGANTGELFF
CDR3nt: TGTGCCAGCAGCGTATTTGTCGGGGCGAACACCGGGGAGCTGTTTTTT

d_gene: -
v_gene: TRBV18
j_gene: TRBJ2-2
abundance: -
CDR3aa: CASSPMQAGNTGELFF
CDR3nt: TGTGCCAGCTCGCCTATGCAGGCCGGGAACACCGGGGAGCTGTTTTTT

d_gene: TRBD2
v_gene: TRBV7-6
j_gene: TRBJ2-1
abundance: -
CDR3aa: CASSLAHGRGSSYNEQFF
CDR3nt: TGTGCCAGCAGCTTAGCGCATGGGAGGGGTAGCTCCTACAATGAGCAGTTCTTC

d_gene: -
v_gene: TRBV21-1
j_gene: TRBJ2-7
abundance: -
CDR3aa: CASSKSAGPLSYEQYF
CDR3nt: TGTGCCAGCAGCAAAAGCGCGGGACCCCTCTCCTACGAGCAGTACTTC

d_gene: -
v_gene: TRBV9
j_gene: TRBJ2-4
abundance: once
CDR3aa: CASSPGLAKNIQYF
CDR3nt: TGTGCCAGCAGCCCCGGTCTAGCCAAAAACATTCAGTACTTC

d_gene: -
v_gene: TRBV5-1
j_gene: TRBJ1-1
abundance: -
CDR3aa: CASSSSVNTEAFF
CDR3nt: TGCGCCAGCAGTTCATCAGTGAACACTGAAGCTTTCTTT

d_gene: TRBD2
v_gene: TRBV29-1
j_gene: TRBJ2-3
abundance: -
CDR3aa: CSVAYPEGLALGTQYF
CDR3nt: TGCAGCGTCGCCTATCCGGAGGGACTAGCATTAGGGACGCAGTATTTT

d_gene: -
v_gene: TRBV6-5
j_gene: TRBJ2-1
abundance: -
CDR3aa: CASAGIGRNEQFF
CDR3nt: TGTGCCAGCGCTGGAATCGGCCGCAATGAGCAGTTCTTC

d_gene: TRBD2
v_gene: TRBV2
j_gene: TRBJ2-7
abundance: -
CDR3aa: CASRGTSGSEQYF
CDR3nt: TGTGCCAGCAGAGGGACTAGCGGGAGCGAGCAGTACTTC

d_gene: -
v_gene: TRBV11-3
j_gene: TRBJ2-3
abundance: -
CDR3aa: CASSQRLIDTQYF
CDR3nt: TGTGCCAGCAGCCAGCGGCTTATAGATACGCAGTATTTT

d_gene: TRBD1
v_gene: TRBV7-9
j_gene: TRBJ1-2
abundance: -
CDR3aa: CASSSPQGVKGYTF
CDR3nt: TGTGCCAGCAGCTCACCTCAGGGGGTGAAGGGCTACACCTTC

d_gene: -
v_gene: TRBV7-9
j_gene: TRBJ2-1
abundance: -
CDR3aa: CASSFGLARRYSYNEQFF
CDR3nt: TGTGCCAGCAGCTTCGGGCTAGCGCGGCGGTATTCCTACAATGAGCAGTTCTTC

d_gene: TRBD2
v_gene: TRBV19
j_gene: TRBJ2-1
abundance: -
CDR3aa: CASSSQRGYNEQFF
CDR3nt: TGTGCCAGTAGTAGCCAGCGGGGGTACAATGAGCAGTTCTTC

d_gene: TRBD1
v_gene: TRBV7-9
j_gene: TRBJ1-6
abundance: -
CDR3aa: CVSSLGQGFYNSPLHF
CDR3nt: TGTGTCAGCAGCTTGGGACAGGGCTTCTATAATTCACCCCTCCACTTT

d_gene: TRBD2
v_gene: TRBV28
j_gene: TRBJ2-5
abundance: -
CDR3aa: CASSLSSSGGTQYF
CDR3nt: TGTGCCAGCAGTTTATCATCTAGCGGGGGGACCCAGTACTTC

d_gene: -
v_gene: TRBV4-2
j_gene: TRBJ1-1
abundance: few
CDR3aa: CASNAQGGTEAFF
CDR3nt: TGTGCCAGCAACGCACAGGGTGGCACTGAAGCTTTCTTT

d_gene: TRBD2
v_gene: TRBV7-3
j_gene: TRBJ2-7
abundance: -
CDR3aa: CASSLAGGGYEQYF
CDR3nt: TGTGCCAGCAGCTTAGCGGGAGGGGGCTACGAGCAGTACTTC

d_gene: TRBD1
v_gene: TRBV18
j_gene: TRBJ2-5
abundance: -
CDR3aa: CASSPPTGGGETQYF
CDR3nt: TGTGCCAGCTCACCACCGACAGGGGGCGGAGAGACCCAGTACTTC

d_gene: -
v_gene: TRBV19
j_gene: TRBJ2-5
abundance: -
CDR3aa: CASSRDPRMETQYF
CDR3nt: TGTGCCAGTAGCAGGGACCCAAGGATGGAGACCCAGTACTTC

d_gene: TRBD2
v_gene: TRBV5-1
j_gene: TRBJ2-5
abundance: -
CDR3aa: CASSLDPGRVQETQYF
CDR3nt: TGCGCCAGCAGCTTGGACCCAGGGAGGGTCCAAGAGACCCAGTACTTC